This T cell receptor (beta chain) is from a study of cytomegalovirus exposure and HLA in healthy donors. Findings and caveats of the study: The study carried out a later analysis of TCR beta sequences. It associated 16,951 of them with specific HLA alleles at a false discovery rate of 0.05.

On this clone: Its antigen is not known.

The PCR ran on 60 Vbeta and 13 Jbeta primers. Data came from immunoSEQ multiplex PCR; TCRdb stores just in-frame clones and leaves some out. The sample includes approximately 150,000 clones, 81% of them seen just once. The CDR3 length is 16 residues. CDR1 is MGHRA and CDR2 is YSYEKL in the germline V gene. The germline V and J ends were trimmed by 0 bases and 5 bases, with 16 bases remaining between them. The V gene is TRBV4-1, the J gene TRBJ1-2; perhaps TRBD1 as D (5 bases). The receptor was derived from a woman younger than 30 in good health and CMV-seropositive. Material for sequencing was PBMCs. The CDR3 DNA sequence: TGCGCCAGCAGCCAAGAAGGACGGCAGGGCGGTTATGGCTACACCTTC. It is translated as CASSQEGRQGGYGYTF.